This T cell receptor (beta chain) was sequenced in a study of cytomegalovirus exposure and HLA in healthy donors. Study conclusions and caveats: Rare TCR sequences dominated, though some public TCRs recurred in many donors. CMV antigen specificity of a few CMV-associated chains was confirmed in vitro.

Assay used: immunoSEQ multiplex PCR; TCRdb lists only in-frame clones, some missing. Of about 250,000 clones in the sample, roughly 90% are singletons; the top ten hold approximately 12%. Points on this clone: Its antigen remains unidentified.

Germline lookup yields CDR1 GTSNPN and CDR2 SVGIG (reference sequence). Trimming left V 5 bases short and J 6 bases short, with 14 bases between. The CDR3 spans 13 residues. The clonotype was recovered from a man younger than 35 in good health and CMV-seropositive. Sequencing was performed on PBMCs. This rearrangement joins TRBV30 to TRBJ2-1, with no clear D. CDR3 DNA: TGTGCCTGGGACCGAGATTACTCCAATGAGCAGTTCTTC. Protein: CAWDRDYSNEQFF.